The 9 T cell receptor beta chains presented below share a single source sample, sequenced in a study of T cells in Graves' hyperthyroidism and ophthalmopathy. RNA transcripts were the template for amplifying TCR beta CDR3 regions. Using the HTBI primer set, a first-round RT-PCR was run on the TCR CDR3. TCRdb fed the multiplex PCR reads into MiXCR, producing one record per CDR3 protein. The sample shows a few hundred thousand distinct CDR3 sequences, more than 11% of them seen only once. Sequencing used blood. Receptors were obtained from a woman younger than 45 with Graves' hyperthyroidism that later progressed to Graves' ophthalmopathy.

The chain recombines TRBV9 with TRBJ2-3, with a tentative D call TRBD2 (6 bases). Germline-derived CDR1 and CDR2 are SGDLS and YYNGEE. CDR3 length: 15 amino acids. The ends were cut back, 4 bases at V and 3 bases at J, with 15 bases in the middle. In DNA form, the CDR3 reads TGTGCCAGCAGCTGTCCTAGTGGGAGGACAGATACGCAGTATTTT. Its translation is CASSCPSGRTDTQYF.

This clonotype was seen more than once but under ten times. This chain joins TRBV15 and TRBJ1-2; D possibly corresponds to TRBD1 (5 bases). Trimming shortened V by 5 bases and J by 2 bases, and 18 bases separated the two germline ends. Germline loops: CDR1 LNHNV, CDR2 YYDKDF (reference sequence). The CDR3 is 16 residues long. In nucleotides, the CDR3 is TGTGCCACCAGCGGCGGGGCAGTACGGGAGAACTATGGCTACACCTTC. Its translation: CATSGGAVRENYGYTF.

This clonotype was detected ten times or more. The chain has TRBV28 and TRBJ2-1; 9 positions agree with TRBD2. Per the germline V gene, CDR1 is MDHEN and CDR2 is SYDVKM. There are 14 residues in the CDR3. V dropped 7 bases and J dropped 2; count of bases not matched to a gene: 3. CDR3 nucleotides: TGTGCCAGCACCCTAGCGGGGACCTACAATGAGCAGTTCTTC. Translation gives CASTLAGTYNEQFF.

This clonotype came up many times. The chain couples TRBV30 to TRBJ2-1; 7 bases align to TRBD1. This CDR3 contains 14 residues. Germline CDR1 is GTSNPN and CDR2 is SVGIG (reference sequence). V lost 2 bases and J lost 4; bases outside the gene matches: 5. The CDR3 nucleotides are TGTGCCTGGAGTCCTGGGACAGCATACAATGAGCAGTTCTTC. Protein product: CAWSPGTAYNEQFF.

This clonotype was found a few times. The chain has TRBV9 and TRBJ2-3, with D perhaps assigned TRBD1 or TRBD2 (5 bases each). The CDR3 runs 17 residues. Trimming pared 4 bases from V and 4 bases from J, leaving 22 bases between. Germline CDR1 and CDR2: SGDLS and YYNGEE. CDR3 sequence: CASSPQSGAGIPDTQYF. The CDR3 nucleotides read TGTGCCAGCAGCCCACAGTCCGGGGCCGGAATCCCAGATACGCAGTATTTT.

The chain employs TRBV19 and TRBJ2-4; perhaps TRBD1 as D (5 bases). Germline CDR1 is LNHDA and CDR2 is SQIVND (reference sequence). Trimming took 2 bases from V and 2 from J, leaving 7 bases between them. The CDR3 runs to 14 residues. Here the CDR3 reads CASSIQGTKNIQYF. For the CDR3, the DNA is TGTGCCAGTAGTATACAGGGTACCAAAAACATTCAGTACTTC.

The table lists this clonotype with many counts. This chain joins TRBV20-1 and TRBJ2-7; 9 nucleotides match TRBD2. V trimming: 0 bases; J trimming: 0 bases; junction bases outside the gene matches: 3. The CDR3 has 15 residues. Germline CDR1 and CDR2: DFQATT and SNEGSKA (reference sequence). The CDR3 DNA sequence: TGCAGTGCTAGAGATCAGCGGGAGGCCTCCTACGAGCAGTACTTC. Amino acid sequence: CSARDQREASYEQYF.

This clonotype was observed many times. This rearrangement joins TRBV6-2 or TRBV6-3 to TRBJ1-3, with TRBD1 identical over 8 bases. This CDR3 contains 16 residues. The junction had 5 bases not matched to a gene; V was cut back by 0 bases and J by 4 bases. From germline, CDR1 is MNHEY and CDR2 SVGEGT. The chain's CDR3 is CASSYSGQGDGNTIYF. The CDR3 bases are TGTGCCAGCAGTTACTCTGGACAGGGAGACGGAAACACCATATATTTT.

On this clonotype: This may arise from a read error, as a much more abundant clone is one base away. This chain links TRBV27 with TRBJ1-1; 8 bases match TRBD1. The length of the CDR3 is 13 residues. The V and J ends lost 8 bases and 3 bases, in that order; junction bases with no gene match: 5. Germline CDR1 and CDR2: MNHEY and SMNVEV (reference sequence). CDR3 residues: CASGRQGYTEAFF. CDR3 nucleotides: TGTGCCAGCGGCAGACAGGGGTACACTGAAGCTTTCTTT.